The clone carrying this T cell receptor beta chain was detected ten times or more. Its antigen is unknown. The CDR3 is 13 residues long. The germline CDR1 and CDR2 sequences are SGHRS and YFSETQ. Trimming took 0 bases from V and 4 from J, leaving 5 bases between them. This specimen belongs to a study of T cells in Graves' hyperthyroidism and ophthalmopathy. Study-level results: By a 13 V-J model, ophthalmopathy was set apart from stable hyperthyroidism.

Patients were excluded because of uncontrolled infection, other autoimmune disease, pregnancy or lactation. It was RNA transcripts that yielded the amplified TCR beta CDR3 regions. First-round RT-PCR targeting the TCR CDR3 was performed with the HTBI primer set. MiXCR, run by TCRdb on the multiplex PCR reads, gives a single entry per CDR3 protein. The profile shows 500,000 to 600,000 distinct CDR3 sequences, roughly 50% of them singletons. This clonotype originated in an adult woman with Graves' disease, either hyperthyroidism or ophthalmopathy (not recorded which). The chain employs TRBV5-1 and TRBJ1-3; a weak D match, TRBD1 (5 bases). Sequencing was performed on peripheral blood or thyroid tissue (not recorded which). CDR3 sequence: CASSLEGGNTIYF. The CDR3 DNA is TGCGCCAGCAGCTTGGAGGGGGGAAACACCATATATTTT.